This T cell receptor beta chain was observed in a study of blood T cells in healthy people across ages (dated by TCRdb to about 2015). Background for the entire study: In model experiments, roughly one uniquely barcoded TCR beta cDNA molecule per two T cells was captured by template switching. Using the same blood draw, the study looked at two additional independent replicas of 1 million unique cDNA reads for two donors, one aged 18 to 30 and the other aged 80 or older. The study measured age-related changes in TCR beta repertoire diversity using deep sequencing normalized with unique cDNA molecular identifiers. The donors were split into four age groups: young (average around 15 years), middle-aged (more than 35), aged (approximately 59) and long-lived (approximately 80). To avoid experimental bias, donors of different ages were randomly spread across the sequencing lanes. The study at large found these results: Observed TCR beta diversity per million T cells fell roughly linearly with age, and a significant reduction was already apparent by age around 44. Estimates of total diversity from one million sequenced T cells were regarded as lower bounds and underestimates. Donor CMV infection status was unknown, potentially confounding age-related changes in expanded clonotypes. Observed TCR beta diversity correlated strongly with the percentage of naive T cells measured by flow cytometry. Since profiling was done on bulk unsorted PBMCs, naive and antigen-experienced compartments could not be conclusively compared. Compared with the aged group, the long-lived group had more naive CD4+ T cells, fewer expanded clones and increased TCR diversity, suggesting age selection.

From the cysteine up to the phenylalanine, the CDR3 has a length of 16 residues. CDR3 DNA is the only sequence kept; it has 48 bases, read in frame from the first base. The germline V gene specifies SGHVS as CDR1 and FQNEAQ as CDR2. V trim: 6 bases; J trim: 4 bases; unmatched bases: 12. The roughly 37 donors, aged about 6 to 95 years, were systemically healthy Caucasian individuals from Russia. Each donor gave ten milliliters of peripheral blood, collected into EDTA-treated Vacutainer tubes. Ficoll-Paque density-gradient centrifugation was used to isolate PBMCs, with at least 7 million obtained per sample. Trizol reagent was used to extract total RNA from the PBMCs, yielding at least 6 micrograms per sample. For every donor, an aliquot of PBMCs went through flow cytometry to measure the percentages of naive CD45RAhigh/CD27high T cells. Preparation of the library involved 5' RACE. These reads were obtained on an Illumina HiSeq 2500. The second PCR ran for about 7 to 11 cycles and used a J-beta primer mix along with a sample-barcoded 5' primer. A unique molecular identifier was introduced onto each TCR beta cDNA molecule by a template-switch 5' adaptor carrying 12 random nucleotides. Each sample yielded at least 3 million CDR3-containing paired-end reads. The Mint cDNA synthesis kit, primed by a TRBC-specific oligonucleotide, was used to synthesize first-strand cDNA from all RNA. After uracil-DNA glycosylase treatment, a first 18-cycle PCR used universal primers M1SS and BC2_uni_R on all cDNA. Processing in the source paper ran as follows. For normalization, 1 million high-quality reads were randomly selected from each sample, with every read carrying a distinct molecular identifier. Instead of being binned into consensus sequences, reads with shared molecular identifiers were discarded. CDR3 identification, clonotype clustering and error correction used MiTCR with a Q25 quality threshold and the strictest error-elimination algorithm. A nonparametric unseen species model using Euler transformation provided a lower-bound estimate of total TCR beta diversity. TCRdb reran the public reads through fastp at Q25 and MiXCR, keeping productive beta chains. Each entry is one CDR3 protein sequence, shown with its most common DNA and genes. TCRdb, not the authors, supplied the V and J calls. A total of about 2 million distinct CDR3 sequences appear in this sample, roughly 49% of them only once. The leading ten clones occupy around 2.1% of the sample.

Concerning this clonotype itself: This clone's antigen is unknown. No base qualities exist here, and no much larger clone lies one base off it.

The receptor was derived from a woman aged 40 to 50 in good health. Recombination joined TRBV7-8 with TRBJ2-1; TRBD1 aligns with 7 central bases. Sequenced material: blood. The nucleotides read TGTGCCAGCAGGAATCCGGTTGGGACAGATTACAATGAGCAGTTCTTC. Translation gives CASRNPVGTDYNEQFF.